This TCR beta chain came from a study of early T cells in non-severe SARS-CoV-2 infection (dated by TCRdb to the early 2020s). Study-level background: Bulk RNA from unsorted whole blood was used for TCR sequencing, so alpha and beta chains could not be paired.

A case-control design nested within a healthcare worker cohort in London, UK, was used, with weekly nasopharyngeal swab PCR tests and blood sampling performed. Healthcare workers were recruited during the week of the UK lockdown, between 23 and 31 March 2020, and followed weekly for up to 16 weeks. Libraries were made using 5' RACE. The reads were generated on a NextSeq 500. In the TCR library protocol, unique molecular identifiers were attached to individual cDNA molecules to correct for PCR bias and sequencing error. Both TCR alpha and beta chains were sequenced, and tight co-correlation was observed between alpha and beta sequence abundances in each sample. The authors' analysis ran thus. Decombinator V4 was used to annotate TCR sequences for V gene, J gene and CDR3. Expanded TCRs were defined as changing significantly between any two time points under a Poisson model with p below 0.0001. TCR abundances were normalised to the total number of TCRs sequenced per sample and were expressed as counts per million. MAIT TCRs were defined by TRAV1-2 paired with TRAJ12, TRAJ20 or TRAJ33, and iNKT TCRs by TRAV10 paired with TRAJ18. A search of VDJdb, accessed on 1 November 2021, was run for TCRs annotated to CMV, EBV and SARS-CoV-2, with TCRs annotated for multiple antigens excluded. TCRdb ran its own pipeline on the public reads, namely fastp trimming at Q25 and MiXCR clone calling, and kept in-frame beta chains. A single entry per CDR3 protein holds the most common genes and DNA from its merged rows. The V and J calls follow TCRdb's processing rather than the paper's. For this sample the table gives 20,000 to 25,000 distinct CDR3 sequences, of which less than 6.5% were detected only once. The ten largest clones capture over 8.5% of the sample.

Trimming takes 2 bases from V and 1 base from J, and the germline ends sit 8 bases apart. Including the terminal cysteine and phenylalanine, the CDR3 comprises 14 residues. The entry retains the CDR3 DNA only, 42 bases that are in frame from base 1. Results and caveats for the whole study, not just this receptor: Matching against VDJdb was skewed toward anti-spike CD8 responses, likely underestimated virus-specific expansions, and missed private and CD4 specificities.

This clonotype was counted between two and nine times. Its antigen is currently not known. No per-base quality is available; no much larger clone lies one base away. Sequencing was done on a sample of whole blood. This receptor was taken from an adult who was a healthcare worker with PCR-confirmed SARS-CoV-2 infection or an uninfected control (not recorded which). The rearrangement joined TRBV12-3 or TRBV12-4 to TRBJ1-1; TRBD1 might be the D gene, on 5 matching bases. The CDR3 reads CASSLRGQNTEAFF. The nucleotide sequence reads TGTGCCAGCAGTTTAAGGGGCCAGAACACTGAAGCTTTCTTT.